This record covers a single T cell receptor beta chain. This sample stems from a study of CD8 T cells in Susac syndrome. With random hexamers, roughly 0.45 to 1 ug RNA was reverse transcribed. TCRdb re-called the immunoSEQ multiplex PCR reads through MiXCR, storing one row per CDR3 protein. The data hold tens of thousands of distinct CDR3 sequences, with approximately 94% observed a single time. Sequences were obtained from CD4+ T cells from PBMCs. This TCR came from a human donor with Susac syndrome.

The CDR3 DNA reads TGTGCCAGCAGTTTTATGGACCCTAACACCGGGGAGCTGTTTTTT. Its protein is CASSFMDPNTGELFF. The chain carries TRBV12-3 or TRBV12-4 and TRBJ2-2; D uncertain. V lost 3 bases and J lost 2, with 10 bases in between. CDR3 length: 15 residues.